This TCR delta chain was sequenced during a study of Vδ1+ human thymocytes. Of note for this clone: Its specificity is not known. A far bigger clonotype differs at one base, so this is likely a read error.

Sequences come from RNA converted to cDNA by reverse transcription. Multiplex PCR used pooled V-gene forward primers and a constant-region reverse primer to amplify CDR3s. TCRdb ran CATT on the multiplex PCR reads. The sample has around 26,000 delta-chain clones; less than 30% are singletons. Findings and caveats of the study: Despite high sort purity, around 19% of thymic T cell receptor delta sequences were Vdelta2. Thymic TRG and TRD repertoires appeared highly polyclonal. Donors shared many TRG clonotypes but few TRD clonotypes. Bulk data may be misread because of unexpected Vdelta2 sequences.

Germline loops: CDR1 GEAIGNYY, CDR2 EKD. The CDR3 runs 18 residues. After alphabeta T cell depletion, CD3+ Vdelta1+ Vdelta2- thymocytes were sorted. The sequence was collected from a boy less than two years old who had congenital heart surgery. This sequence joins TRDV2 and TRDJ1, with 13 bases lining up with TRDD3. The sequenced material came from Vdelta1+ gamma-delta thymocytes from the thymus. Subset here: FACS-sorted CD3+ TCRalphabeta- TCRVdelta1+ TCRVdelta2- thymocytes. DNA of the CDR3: TGTGCCTGTGCCACCGTGTACTGGGGGATACGGTACACCGATAAACTCATCTTT. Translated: CACATVYWGIRYTDKLIF.